Shown below are 28 T cell receptor beta chains from a single sample sequenced in a study of a mutant IDH1 vaccine in newly diagnosed glioma. Time point indicated: baseline, week 1 (first vaccination visit). Indicated treatment: pre-vaccination baseline after standard-of-care therapy. Sequencing used immunoSEQ multiplex PCR; TCRdb keeps in-frame clones, though not all of them. This table has roughly 35,000 clones, 88% appearing once. The sequencing here drew on PBMCs, taken from a glioma patient treated with radiotherapy, temozolomide or both. The receptors stem from a woman aged 40-49 years with glioma.

The V gene is TRBV6-5, the J gene TRBJ1-2, with 9 bases aligning to TRBD1. Germline V gene sequence: CDR1 MNHEY, CDR2 SVGAGI. CDR3 length: 13 amino acids. The junction had 1 base not matched to a gene; V was cut back by 6 bases and J by 2 bases. This CDR3 reads CASRGTGNYGYTF. The CDR3 region has the DNA TGTGCCAGCAGAGGGACAGGGAACTATGGCTACACCTTC.

In nucleotides, the CDR3 is TGTGCCAGCAGCCAATATACAGGGGAGGAGACCCAGTACTTC. Its translation: CASSQYTGEETQYF. The V and J genes are TRBV4-2 and TRBJ2-5; TRBD1 aligns across 7 bases. V shed 2 bases, J shed 5 bases, and the junction held 5 bases outside the gene matches. This CDR3 spans 14 amino acids. Looked up from germline, CDR1 is LGHNA and CDR2 is YNFKEQ.

This chain joins TRBV6-5 and TRBJ1-1; D ambiguous. Trimming left V 0 bases short and J 4 bases short, with 12 bases between. Germline lookup yields CDR1 MNHEY and CDR2 SVGAGI. The CDR3 extends over 15 amino acids. CDR3 in amino acids: CASSYSHSGFTEAFF. CDR3 nucleotides: TGTGCCAGCAGTTACTCGCATTCTGGGTTCACTGAAGCTTTCTTT.

This clone has only one observation. The chain recombines TRBV7-2 with TRBJ2-3, with 9 bases aligning to TRBD2. The germline V gene has CDR1 SGHTA and CDR2 FQGNSA. V was clipped by 2 bases and J by 15 bases; unmatched bases: 9. The CDR3 runs to 13 residues. This chain's CDR3 is CASSLTRGGGDYF. The CDR3 coding sequence is TGTGCCAGCAGCTTAACGCGGGGGGGCGGAGATTATTTT.

The rearrangement joins TRBV4-1 to TRBJ1-1, with D perhaps TRBD1 (5 bases). V lost 1 base and J lost 4, with 16 bases in between. The CDR3 is 16 residues long. CDR1 MGHRA and CDR2 YSYEKL come from the germline V gene. CDR3 nucleotides: TGCGCCAGCAGCCAAGGAGCCAGGGCTCGTTCCACTGAAGCTTTCTTT. It yields the protein CASSQGARARSTEAFF.

There are a few counts of this clone. The DNA of the CDR3 is TGTGCCAGCAGGCGGGACCGCCTTAATGAAAAACTGTTTTTT. Translation: CASRRDRLNEKLFF. This rearrangement joins TRBV7-8 to TRBJ1-4; perhaps TRBD1 as D (5 bases). V lost 6 bases to trimming and J lost 4 bases, with 12 bases between them. Per germline, CDR1 SGHVS and CDR2 FQNEAQ. The CDR3 runs to 14 residues.

The V gene is TRBV10-2, the J gene TRBJ2-7; 8 bases map to TRBD2. This CDR3 contains 13 residues. Unmatched junction bases numbered 2, after V lost 6 bases and J lost 1 base. CDR1 and CDR2 (germline): WSHSY, SAAADI. The DNA for the CDR3 is TGCGCCAGCAGAAGCGGGGGATCCTACGAGCAGTACTTC. Encoded protein: CASRSGGSYEQYF.

The rearrangement links TRBV6-5 to TRBJ1-2, with 7 positions matching TRBD1. The CDR3 has 13 amino acids. CDR1 MNHEY and CDR2 SVGAGI come from the germline V gene. With 6 bases clipped from V and 8 bases from J, the junction kept 9 bases outside the gene matches. The CDR3 DNA reads TGTGCCAGCAGGCCTCAACAGGGGCGCGGCTACACCTTC. It specifies CASRPQQGRGYTF.

The J gene is TRBJ1-4, the V gene TRBV27, with TRBD1 as a possible D gene (6 bases). CDR3 size: 14 residues. Germline CDR1 and CDR2: MNHEY and SMNVEV (reference sequence). The V gene lost 6 bases and the J gene lost 5 bases, with 13 bases spanning the gap. CDR3 sequence (DNA): TGTGCCAGCAGCCGCGACAGGAACAATGAAAAACTGTTTTTT. Its protein is CASSRDRNNEKLFF.

The chain couples TRBV29-1 to TRBJ2-3; D not resolved. V lost 5 bases to trimming and J lost 2 bases, with 8 bases between them. CDR3 size: 12 residues. Germline lookup yields CDR1 SQVTM and CDR2 ANQGSEA. CDR3 amino acids: CSVHVFTDTQYF. CDR3 nucleotides: TGCAGCGTTCACGTGTTCACAGATACGCAGTATTTT.

There are a few counts of this clone. The rearrangement links TRBV15 to TRBJ2-7; no firm D call. This CDR3 comprises 14 residues. Between the trimmed V and J ends, which lost 1 base and 2 bases, there was a span of 9 bases. Per germline, CDR1 LNHNV and CDR2 YYDKDF (reference sequence). CDR3 region: CATSRVLPPYEQYF. The CDR3 DNA reads as TGTGCCACCAGCAGAGTTTTGCCCCCCTACGAGCAGTACTTC. Filled out from reference TRBV15 and TRBJ2-7, the complete variable domain reads DAMVIQNPRYQVTQFGKPVTLSCSQTLNHNVMYWYQQKSSQAPKLLFHYYDKDFNNEADTPDNFQSRRPNTSFCFLDIRSPGLGDTAMYLCATSRVLPPYEQYFGPGTRLTVT.

The V and J genes are TRBV4-3 and TRBJ2-6; D could derive from TRBD1 or TRBD2 (7 bases each). The CDR3 spans 18 residues. The germline V and J ends were trimmed by 1 base and 2 bases, with 15 bases remaining between them. Germline CDR1 is LGHNA and CDR2 is YSLEER. The CDR3 sequence: CASSQGVGGGTGANVLTF. The CDR3 region has the DNA TGCGCCAGCAGCCAAGGGGTGGGAGGGGGCACTGGGGCCAACGTCCTGACTTTC.

The chain uses TRBV5-5 and TRBJ1-3, with D maybe TRBD1 (5 bases). Germline V lookup: CDR1 SGHKS, CDR2 YYEKEE (reference sequence). The CDR3 is 14 residues long. The V gene lost 3 bases and the J gene lost 1 base, with 8 bases spanning the gap. CDR3 protein: CASSSGGSGNTIYF. The CDR3 DNA reads as TGTGCCAGCAGCTCCGGGGGGTCTGGAAACACCATATATTTT. The whole variable domain, remainder taken from reference TRBV5-5 and TRBJ1-3, is DAGVTQSPTHLIKTRGQQVTLRCSPISGHKSVSWYQQVLGQGPQFIFQYYEKEERGRGNFPDRFSARQFPNYSSELNVNALLLGDSALYLCASSSGGSGNTIYFGEGSWLTVV.

This chain uses TRBV5-1 with TRBJ1-1; D ambiguous. CDR1 and CDR2 from the germline V gene are SGHRS and YFSETQ. The CDR3 runs to 14 residues. V was clipped by 0 bases and J by 1 base, with 7 bases between them. The CDR3 nucleotides are TGCGCCAGCAGCTTGGGGAGAAAGAACACTGAAGCTTTCTTT. Amino acids: CASSLGRKNTEAFF.

The gene calls are TRBV5-4 and TRBJ2-7, with 9 positions matching TRBD1. The V and J ends lost 2 bases and 11 bases, in that order; junction bases with no gene match: 11. Per the germline V gene, CDR1 is SGHNT and CDR2 is YYREEE (reference sequence). This CDR3 spans 14 amino acids. The CDR3 DNA follows: TGTGCCAGCAGCTTCGCGGGACAGGGTTCTTTCGAGTACTTC. Its translation is CASSFAGQGSFEYF. Based on the CDR3 plus reference TRBV5-4 and TRBJ2-7, the full variable domain is ETGVTQSPTHLIKTRGQQVTLRCSSQSGHNTVSWYQQALGQGPQFIFQYYREEENGRGNFPPRFSGLQFPNYSSELNVNALELDDSALYLCASSFAGQGSFEYFGPGTRLTVT.

The V gene is TRBV19, the J gene TRBJ1-4; D ambiguous. The CDR3 consists of 15 residues. V lost 7 bases and J 5 bases, leaving 17 bases between the germline ends. Germline CDR1 reads LNHDA; CDR2 reads SQIVND (reference sequence). The CDR3 region is CASIPNRGFNEKLFF. The CDR3 nucleotides read TGTGCCAGTATCCCGAATCGAGGATTCAATGAAAAACTGTTTTTT.

V gene TRBV5-1 combines with J gene TRBJ2-7, with 8 bases identical to TRBD1. V lost 0 bases and J lost 7; bases outside the gene matches: 12. CDR1 SGHRS and CDR2 YFSETQ come from the germline V gene. The CDR3 length is 16 residues. CDR3 sequence reads: CASSLGDRSSRLEQYF. The CDR3 coding sequence is TGCGCCAGCAGCTTGGGGGACAGGTCCAGTCGGTTGGAGCAGTACTTC.

This CDR3 is CASSDPRTGNGEKLFF. The CDR3 region has the DNA TGTGCCAGCAGCGACCCAAGGACAGGGAATGGGGAAAAACTGTTTTTT. J is TRBJ1-4 and V is TRBV28; 8 nucleotides align to TRBD1. The ends lost 6 bases at V and 8 bases at J; junction bases unmatched: 14. The CDR3 spans 16 residues. Germline V gene data show CDR1 as MDHEN and CDR2 as SYDVKM.

The chain links TRBV21-1 to TRBJ1-2; TRBD1, the table's D call, lacks a check against the DNA. TRBV21-1 is recorded as a pseudogene. There are 15 residues in the CDR3. The CDR3 coding sequence is TGTGCCAGCAGCGAAGCCGGGACATCGAACTATGGCTACACCTTC. This translates into CASSEAGTSNYGYTF.

The chain couples TRBV25-1 to TRBJ1-1; no definite D call. CDR3 length equals 12 residues. With 8 bases removed from V and 4 bases from J, the gap between germline ends came to 11 bases. Germline-derived CDR1 and CDR2 are MGHDK and SYGVNS. This CDR3 is CASRDRATEAFF. The CDR3 DNA reads TGTGCCAGCCGCGATAGGGCCACTGAAGCTTTCTTT.

The V call is TRBV7-6, the J call TRBJ2-6; 7 nucleotides match TRBD1. Losses at the gene ends were 3 bases for V and 2 bases for J; bases not matched to a gene: 7. The CDR3 sequence is 17 residues long. Germline lookup yields CDR1 SGHVS and CDR2 FNYEAQ. DNA of the CDR3: TGTGCCAGCAGCTTTTTGGAGACAGGGCCTGGGGCCAACGTCCTGACTTTC. This codes for CASSFLETGPGANVLTF. Together with reference TRBV7-6 and TRBJ2-6, the CDR3 gives the full variable domain: GAGVSQSPRYKVTKRGQDVALRCDPISGHVSLYWYRQALGQGPEFLTYFNYEAQQDKSGLPNDRFSAERPEGSISTLTIQRTEQRDSAMYRCASSFLETGPGANVLTFGAGSRLTVL.

The V call is TRBV9, the J call TRBJ2-5; 8 bases map to TRBD1. The CDR3 length is 15 residues. Germline assignment: CDR1 SGDLS and CDR2 YYNGEE. V lost 7 bases and J lost 1; bases outside the gene matches: 9. The CDR3 region is CASEKPGGSQETQYF. DNA for the CDR3: TGTGCCAGCGAAAAACCAGGGGGCAGCCAAGAGACCCAGTACTTC.

This clone was seen more than once but under ten times. J is TRBJ1-6 and V is TRBV2, with D perhaps TRBD1 (5 bases). The CDR3 length is 17 residues. The germline V gene has CDR1 SNHLY and CDR2 FYNNEI. V lost 2 bases, J lost 9 bases, and 20 bases lay in between. DNA of the CDR3: TGTGCCAGCAGTGAATTCTTTGGAGGGACGGCAACTTCACCCCTCCACTTT. Residues: CASSEFFGGTATSPLHF.

This clone has just a few counts. The V gene is TRBV25-1, the J gene TRBJ1-1; TRBD1 aligns across 11 bases. The germline V gene has CDR1 MGHDK and CDR2 SYGVNS. V was clipped by 7 bases and J by 0 bases; unmatched bases: 4. This CDR3 is 15 amino acids long. The CDR3 region is CASKGQGAMNTEAFF. The CDR3 DNA follows: TGTGCCAGCAAAGGACAGGGGGCAATGAACACTGAAGCTTTCTTT. Looking up the rest from reference TRBV25-1 and TRBJ1-1 gives the full variable domain: EADIYQTPRYLVIGTGKKITLECSQTMGHDKMYWYQQDPGMELHLIHYSYGVNSTEKGDLSSESTVSRIRTEHFPLTLESARPSHTSQYLCASKGQGAMNTEAFFGQGTRLTVV.

V is TRBV5-1 and J is TRBJ2-7; D perhaps matches TRBD2 (6 bases). Trimming cost V 4 bases and J 2 bases, with 13 bases left between them. In germline, CDR1 is SGHRS, CDR2 YFSETQ. This CDR3 comprises 14 residues. CDR3 loop: CASSQEEGPYEQYF. The DNA of the CDR3 is TGCGCCAGCAGCCAGGAGGAGGGCCCCTACGAGCAGTACTTC.

The CDR3 bases are TGTGCCAGTAGTATTGGCACAGGGAGTTACAATGAGCAGTTCTTC. It is translated as CASSIGTGSYNEQFF. The chain employs TRBV19 and TRBJ2-1, with a tentative D call TRBD1 (6 bases). Germline V gives CDR1 LNHDA, CDR2 SQIVND (reference sequence). Trimming pared 3 bases from V and 4 bases from J, leaving 13 bases between. The CDR3 has 15 residues.

J is TRBJ2-5 and V is TRBV4-3; no definite D call. The CDR3 is 14 amino acids. Trimming removed 2 bases at V and 4 bases at J, with 11 bases between. Per the germline V gene, CDR1 is LGHNA and CDR2 is YSLEER. CDR3 in amino acids: CASSQRVRGETQYF. The CDR3 DNA is TGCGCCAGCAGCCAAAGGGTCCGAGGAGAGACCCAGTACTTC.

The V and J genes are TRBV13 and TRBJ1-2, with a possible D match to TRBD1 (5 bases). The CDR3 is made up of 14 amino acids. CDR1 and CDR2 from the germline V gene are PRHDT and FYEKMQ (reference sequence). Trimming stripped 5 bases from V and 3 bases from J, with 13 bases between. The CDR3, as DNA: TGTGCCAGCAGCAAAACCGGGACTGACTATGGCTACACCTTC. The encoded protein is CASSKTGTDYGYTF.